The T cell receptor (beta chain) described here comes from a study of tumor-infiltrating lymphocytes in primary liver carcinoma. At the level of the study: Roughly 3.5 to 7.5 million productive TCRbeta reads were obtained per sample, with similar numbers across tissue types.

Unsorted bulk tissue of roughly 20-34 mg yielded co-extracted RNA and DNA. A word on this clonotype: The antigen is unknown.

Points from the study as a whole: Less overlap was seen in tumor-adjacent and tumor-blood pairs than in tumor region pairs. Tumor top-250-clone fractions significantly exceeded those of blood (p = 0.039).

Reverse transcription of 450 to 500 ng total RNA with a constant-region primer produced TCR beta cDNA. Three nested multiplex PCR rounds, a slightly modified ARM-PCR, produced the libraries for TCR beta. A C-beta reverse primer was combined with TRBV1-TRBV30 forward primers in the first two PCR rounds, and each round had 9 to 10 cycles. TCRdb re-analysed the multiplex PCR reads in MiXCR, keeping a single row per CDR3 protein. Of about 120,000 distinct CDR3 sequences detected, roughly 75% appear once; the ten largest clones hold more than 8%. Germline CDR1 MDHEN, CDR2 SYDVKM. With 3 bases removed from V and 5 bases from J, the gap between germline ends came to 14 bases. CDR3 length: 15 residues.

The TCR originated in a woman in her sixties with primary liver carcinoma and hepatitis B virus infection. The V call is TRBV28, the J call TRBJ1-5; unclear D gene. The sequenced material came from tumor-adjacent normal liver tissue. This chain's CDR3 is CASSFGRNEYQPQHF. CDR3 in DNA: TGTGCCAGCAGTTTTGGCCGAAACGAGTATCAGCCCCAGCATTTT.